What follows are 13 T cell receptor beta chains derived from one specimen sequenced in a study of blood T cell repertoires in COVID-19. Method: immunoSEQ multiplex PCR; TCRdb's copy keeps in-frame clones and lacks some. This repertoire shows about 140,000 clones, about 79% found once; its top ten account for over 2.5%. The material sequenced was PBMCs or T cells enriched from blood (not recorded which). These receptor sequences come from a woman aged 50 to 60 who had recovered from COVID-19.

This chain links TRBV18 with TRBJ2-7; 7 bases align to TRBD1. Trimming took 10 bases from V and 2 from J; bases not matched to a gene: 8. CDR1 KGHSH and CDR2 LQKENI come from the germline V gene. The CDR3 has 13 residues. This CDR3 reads CATSLGQPYEQYF. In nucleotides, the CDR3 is TGTGCCACGTCATTGGGACAGCCCTACGAGCAGTACTTC.

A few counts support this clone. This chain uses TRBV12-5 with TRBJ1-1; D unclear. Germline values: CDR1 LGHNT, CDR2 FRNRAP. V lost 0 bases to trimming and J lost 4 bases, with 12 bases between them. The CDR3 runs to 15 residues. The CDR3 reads CASGLVRSFGTEAFF. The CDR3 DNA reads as TGTGCTAGTGGTTTGGTACGCTCTTTCGGCACTGAAGCTTTCTTT.

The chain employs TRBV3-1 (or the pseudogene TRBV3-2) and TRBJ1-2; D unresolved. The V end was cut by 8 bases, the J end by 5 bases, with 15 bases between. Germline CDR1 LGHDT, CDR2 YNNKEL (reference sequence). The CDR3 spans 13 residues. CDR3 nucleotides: TGTGCCAGCGGCCCCGGGTCCGATTATGGCTACACCTTC. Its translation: CASGPGSDYGYTF.

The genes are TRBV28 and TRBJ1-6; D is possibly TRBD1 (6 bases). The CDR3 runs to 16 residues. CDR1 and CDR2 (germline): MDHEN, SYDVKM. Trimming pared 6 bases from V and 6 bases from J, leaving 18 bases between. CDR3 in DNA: TGTGCCAGCAGCCGTAGCCCAGGGGCAGGTAATTCACCCCTCCACTTT. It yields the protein CASSRSPGAGNSPLHF.

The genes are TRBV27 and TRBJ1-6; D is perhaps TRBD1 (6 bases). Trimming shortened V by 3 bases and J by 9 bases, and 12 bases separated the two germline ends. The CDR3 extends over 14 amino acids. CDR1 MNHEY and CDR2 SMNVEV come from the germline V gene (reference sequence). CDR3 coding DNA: TGTGCCAGCAGTTTCTGGACAGAGGGTTCACCCCTCCACTTT. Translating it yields CASSFWTEGSPLHF.

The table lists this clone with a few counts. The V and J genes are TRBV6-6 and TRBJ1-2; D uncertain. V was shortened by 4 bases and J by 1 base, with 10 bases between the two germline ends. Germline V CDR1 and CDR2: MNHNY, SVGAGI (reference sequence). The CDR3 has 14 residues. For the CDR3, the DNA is TGTGCCAGCAGTTCCCCCCCAGATAACTATGGCTACACCTTC. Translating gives CASSSPPDNYGYTF.

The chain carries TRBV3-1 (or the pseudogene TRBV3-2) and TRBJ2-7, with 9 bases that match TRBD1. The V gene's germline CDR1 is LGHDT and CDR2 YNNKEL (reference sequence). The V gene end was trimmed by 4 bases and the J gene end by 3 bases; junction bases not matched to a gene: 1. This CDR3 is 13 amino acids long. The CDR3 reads CASSRQGGYEQYF. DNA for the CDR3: TGTGCCAGCAGCCGACAGGGGGGCTACGAGCAGTACTTC.

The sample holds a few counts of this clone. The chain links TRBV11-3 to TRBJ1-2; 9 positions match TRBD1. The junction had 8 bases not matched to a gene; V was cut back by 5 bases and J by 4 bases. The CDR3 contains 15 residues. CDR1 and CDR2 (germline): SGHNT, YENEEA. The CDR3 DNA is TGTGCCAGCAGCCCTCCGGGACAGGGCGCCTATGGCTACACCTTC. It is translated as CASSPPGQGAYGYTF.

CDR3 residues: CASREPRGGSYEQYF. The CDR3 DNA reads as TGTGCCAGCAGAGAGCCTAGGGGGGGATCCTACGAGCAGTACTTC. V usage is TRBV28 and J usage is TRBJ2-7; D is possibly TRBD2 (7 bases). Looked up from germline, CDR1 is MDHEN and CDR2 is SYDVKM. This CDR3 has 15 residues. Trimming removed 6 bases at V and 1 base at J, with 16 bases between.

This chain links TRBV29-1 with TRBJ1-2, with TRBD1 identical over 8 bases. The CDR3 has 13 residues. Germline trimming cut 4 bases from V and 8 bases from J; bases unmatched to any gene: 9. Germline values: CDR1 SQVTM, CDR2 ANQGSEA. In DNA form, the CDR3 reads TGCAGCGTTGGGGGGGGACAGGACTTAGGCTACACCTTC. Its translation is CSVGGGQDLGYTF. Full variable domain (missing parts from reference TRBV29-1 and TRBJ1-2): SAVISQKPSRDICQRGTSLTIQCQVDSQVTMMFWYRQQPGQSLTLIATANQGSEATYESGFVIDKFPISRPNLTFSTLTVSNMSPEDSSIYLCSVGGGQDLGYTFGSGTRLTVV.

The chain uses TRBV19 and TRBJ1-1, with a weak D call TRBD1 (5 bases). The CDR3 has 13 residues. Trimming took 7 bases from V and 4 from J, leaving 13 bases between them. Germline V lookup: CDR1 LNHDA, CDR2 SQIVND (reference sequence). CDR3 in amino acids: CASTDQGTTEAFF. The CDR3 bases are TGTGCCAGTACCGACCAGGGAACCACTGAAGCTTTCTTT.

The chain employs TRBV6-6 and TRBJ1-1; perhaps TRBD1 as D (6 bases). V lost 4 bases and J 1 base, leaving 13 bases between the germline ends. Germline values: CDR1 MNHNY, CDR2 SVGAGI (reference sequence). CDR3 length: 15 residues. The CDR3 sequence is CASSFIGGANTEAFF. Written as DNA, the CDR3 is TGTGCCAGCAGTTTTATAGGGGGTGCGAACACTGAAGCTTTCTTT.

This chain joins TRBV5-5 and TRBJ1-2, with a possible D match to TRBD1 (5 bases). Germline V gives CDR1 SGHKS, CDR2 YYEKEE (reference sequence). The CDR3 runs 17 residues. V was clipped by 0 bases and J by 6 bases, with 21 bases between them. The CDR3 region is CASSLAGSRGTLDGYTF. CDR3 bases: TGTGCCAGCAGCTTGGCGGGTTCGCGGGGGACCTTAGATGGCTACACCTTC.